The entry that follows covers one T cell receptor beta chain sequence. This entry is derived from a study of blood T cell repertoires in COVID-19. Across the study: There were acute and convalescent COVID-19 samples, and they came from the United States, Italy and Spain. The cDNA or gDNA used as material had been derived from T cells, B-cell-depleted T cells, or PBMCs.

Authors' processing steps: Quantification of nucleated cells was approximated via reference gene primer amplification. Profiling relied on immunoSEQ multiplex PCR, and the TCRdb table lists in-frame clones only, not all of them. V, J and clone size were drawn from that table, and D and trimming were deduced from the DNA. The sample shows about 150,000 clones, about 86% of them seen only once. Sequencing used peripheral blood. The receptor was derived from a woman aged 45-60 years with active or convalescent COVID-19.

The CDR3 region is CASSQAQQNTEAFF. The CDR3 DNA is TGTGCCAGCAGCCAAGCACAGCAGAACACTGAAGCTTTCTTT. The J gene is TRBJ1-1, the V gene TRBV3-1 (or the pseudogene TRBV3-2), with no clear D. Trimming shortened V by 1 base and J by 1 base, and 7 bases separated the two germline ends. Germline CDR1 is LGHDT and CDR2 is YNNKEL (reference sequence). CDR3 length equals 14 residues.